The 24 T cell receptor beta chains below all came from one sample that was sequenced in a study of CD8 T cells in ankylosing spondylitis. TCRdb fed the 5' RACE reads into MiXCR, producing one record per CDR3 protein. The repertoire consists of some 140,000 distinct CDR3 sequences, with roughly 10% occurring once and the leading ten covering 4.1%. Sequenced input: blood, either unsorted or a sorted T cell fraction (not recorded which). Receptors were obtained from a female donor with ankylosing spondylitis or in good health (not recorded which).

In this sample, this clonotype turned up many times. The chain uses TRBV28 and TRBJ2-7; no definite D call. The CDR3 extends over 15 amino acids. V lost 4 bases, J lost 5 bases, and 18 bases lay in between. CDR1 and CDR2 from the germline V gene are MDHEN and SYDVKM. Here the CDR3 DNA reads TGTGCCAGCAGTTCGGTGAGCGTCGGCGCCCACGAGCAGTACTTC. It yields the protein CASSSVSVGAHEQYF.

This clonotype was seen ten or more times. This sequence joins TRBV20-1 and TRBJ1-2, with D unresolved. CDR3 length: 12 residues. Trimming removed 0 bases from V and 6 bases from J, with 8 bases in between. Germline CDR1 reads DFQATT; CDR2 reads SNEGSKA (reference sequence). The CDR3 sequence is CSARDGGDGYTF. Written as DNA, the CDR3 is TGCAGTGCTAGAGACGGTGGTGATGGCTACACCTTC.

This clonotype was recorded many times. The V gene is TRBV24-1, the J gene TRBJ2-2; D not certain. Trimming left V 9 bases short and J 2 bases short, with 18 bases between. The CDR3 spans 16 residues. Germline values: CDR1 KGHDR, CDR2 SFDVKD. In DNA, the CDR3 is TGTGCCACCTCCCTCGGTGGAGCCTCTAACACCGGGGAGCTGTTTTTT. Encoded protein: CATSLGGASNTGELFF.

Ten or more counts support this clonotype. The J gene is TRBJ2-1, the V gene TRBV5-1, with 7 bases matching TRBD1. The CDR3 length is 17 residues. Unmatched junction bases numbered 15, after V lost 2 bases and J lost 7 bases. The germline gives CDR1 SGHRS, CDR2 YFSETQ. The DNA for the CDR3 is TGCGCCAGCAGCTTTGGTGATTGGCTACAGGGGATGAATGAGCAGTTCTTC. Translating it yields CASSFGDWLQGMNEQFF. Full variable domain (missing parts from reference TRBV5-1 and TRBJ2-1): KAGVTQTPRYLIKTRGQQVTLSCSPISGHRSVSWYQQTPGQGLQFLFEYFSETQRNKGNFPGRFSGRQFSNSRSEMNVSTLELGDSALYLCASSFGDWLQGMNEQFFGPGTRLTVL.

This clonotype was seen at least ten times. V gene TRBV20-1 combines with J gene TRBJ2-1, with 8 bases fitting TRBD2. The CDR3 runs to 15 residues. The germline CDR1 and CDR2 sequences are DFQATT and SNEGSKA (reference sequence). With 1 base clipped from V and 13 bases from J, the junction kept 15 bases outside the gene matches. The CDR3 loop is CSARGPLFSGVEQFF. The CDR3 region has the DNA TGCAGTGCTAGAGGGCCCCTCTTTAGCGGGGTCGAACAGTTCTTC.

J is TRBJ1-4 and V is TRBV20-1; 8 bases fit TRBD1. The CDR3 has 15 residues. Germline V CDR1 and CDR2: DFQATT, SNEGSKA (reference sequence). V was pared by 3 bases and J by 8 bases, with 11 bases of the junction left unmatched. The CDR3 here is CSARESGTGGEKLFF. In DNA, the CDR3 is TGCAGTGCTAGGGAATCCGGGACAGGTGGCGAAAAACTGTTTTTT.

In its sample, this clonotype was seen many times. The genes are TRBV5-1 and TRBJ1-1, with a weak D call TRBD1 (6 bases). Germline V gene data show CDR1 as SGHRS and CDR2 as YFSETQ. This CDR3 is 13 amino acids long. Between the trimmed V and J ends, which lost 5 bases and 3 bases, there was a span of 11 bases. The CDR3 is CASRSDSYTEAFF. The CDR3 coding sequence is TGCGCCAGCAGGTCGGACAGTTACACTGAAGCTTTCTTT.

This chain uses TRBV12-3 or TRBV12-4 with TRBJ2-1; TRBD2 might be the D (6 bases). V was clipped by 8 bases and J by 1 base, with 12 bases between them. The CDR3 is made up of 14 amino acids. This CDR3 is CASGIAVSYNEQFF. CDR3 DNA sequence: TGTGCCAGCGGAATAGCGGTATCCTACAATGAGCAGTTCTTC.

This clonotype occurred many times. V is TRBV10-3 and J is TRBJ2-4; TRBD2 is a possible D gene (5 bases). The CDR3 totals 11 residues. Germline-derived CDR1 and CDR2 are ENHRY and SYGVKD. V lost 8 bases to trimming and J lost 8 bases, with 10 bases between them. In nucleotides, the CDR3 is TGTGCCATCGCAAACGGGGACATTCAGTACTTC. Translating gives CAIANGDIQYF.

Comments on this clonotype: A much larger clone differs from this one at a single base, so this may be a read error. The chain is built from TRBV11-2 and TRBJ2-1; D possibly corresponds to TRBD1 (6 bases). The length of the CDR3 is 12 residues. Germline CDR1 and CDR2: SGHAT and FQNNGV. CDR3 amino acids: CASRSGQLEQLF. DNA of the CDR3: TGTGCCAGCAGATCTGGACAGTTGGAGCAGCTCTTC. Full variable domain (rest looked up from reference TRBV11-2 and TRBJ2-1): EAGVAQSPRYKIIEKRQSVAFWCNPISGHATLYWYQQILGQGPKLLIQFQNNGVVDDSQLPKDRFSAERLKGVDSTLKIQPAKLEDSAVYLCASRSGQLEQLFGPGTRLTVL.

There are many counts of this clonotype. This chain connects TRBV30 to TRBJ1-2; D not certain. V dropped 1 base and J dropped 4 bases, with 7 bases sitting between them. CDR1 and CDR2 from the germline V gene are GTSNPN and SVGIG (reference sequence). This CDR3 comprises 12 residues. The CDR3, as DNA: TGTGCCTGGAGTGGGTGGAGCTATGGCTACACCTTC. Translation: CAWSGWSYGYTF. The full variable domain, completed using reference TRBV30 and TRBJ1-2, is SQTIHQWPATLVQPVGSPLSLECTVEGTSNPNLYWYRQAAGRGLQLLFYSVGIGQISSEVPQNLSASRPQDRQFILSSKKLLLSDSGFYLCAWSGWSYGYTFGSGTRLTVV.

Ten or more counts support this clonotype. V and J are TRBV5-1 and TRBJ2-3, with 11 bases identical to TRBD2. Looked up from germline, CDR1 is SGHRS and CDR2 is YFSETQ. The V gene end was trimmed by 4 bases and the J gene end by 0 bases; junction bases not matched to a gene: 7. The CDR3 totals 17 residues. The DNA of the CDR3 is TGCGCCAGCAGCACCCCCGGGACTAGCGGTAGCACAGATACGCAGTATTTT. Translating gives CASSTPGTSGSTDTQYF.

On this clonotype: At one end, the junction sequence differs from germline, possibly due to a read error. This chain uses TRBV20-1 with TRBJ2-1; 8 bases fit TRBD2. Germline CDR1 DFQATT, CDR2 SNEGSKA (reference sequence). The CDR3 runs to 13 residues. CDR3 DNA sequence: TGCAATGCTCCCGGACTAGCCTGGAATGAGCAGTTCTTC. Its protein is CNAPGLAWNEQFF.

The table lists this clonotype with a few counts. This chain uses TRBV11-2 with TRBJ1-5; 10 bases match TRBD1. V was clipped by 1 base and J by 2 bases; unmatched bases: 8. This CDR3 is built from 18 residues. The germline V gene has CDR1 SGHAT and CDR2 FQNNGV. The CDR3 DNA reads as TGTGCCAGCAGCTTAGTGGGGGGGGGGACAGGGGGCAATCAGCCCCAGCATTTT. This codes for CASSLVGGGTGGNQPQHF.

About this clonotype itself: The junction departs from the called germline gene at one end, perhaps through a read error. The rearrangement links TRBV29-1 to TRBJ2-7; 8 bases line up with TRBD1. The germline gives CDR1 SQVTM, CDR2 ANQGSEA. The CDR3 runs 13 residues. The CDR3 bases are TGCAGCGTGAAGACCTATGGACAGGGCGAGCAGTGCTTC. Protein product: CSVKTYGQGEQCF.

This clonotype has ten or more counts. The chain links TRBV11-2 to TRBJ2-3; either TRBD1 or TRBD2 may fit D (6 bases each). The germline CDR1 and CDR2 sequences are SGHAT and FQNNGV. The V gene lost 5 bases and the J gene lost 9 bases, with 21 bases spanning the gap. The CDR3 runs 15 residues. Here the CDR3 reads CASSQTSPRGDTQYF. CDR3 coding DNA: TGTGCCAGCAGCCAAACTAGCCCGAGGGGGGACACGCAGTATTTT.

This clonotype appeared many times. This chain uses TRBV6-1 with TRBJ2-3; TRBD1 might be the D (5 bases). CDR3 length equals 13 residues. Germline CDR1 reads MNHNS; CDR2 reads SASEGT. With 6 bases removed from V and 3 bases from J, the gap between germline ends came to 10 bases. CDR3 loop: CASRGRGTDTQYF. The CDR3 DNA follows: TGTGCCAGCAGGGGGCGAGGTACAGATACGCAGTATTTT.

This clonotype was detected ten times or more. The chain links TRBV20-1 to TRBJ1-2, with 7 bases that match TRBD1. This CDR3 is 14 amino acids long. With V trimmed by 2 bases and J by 3 bases, 6 bases remained unmatched. CDR1 DFQATT and CDR2 SNEGSKA come from the germline V gene (reference sequence). CDR3 nucleotide sequence: TGCAGTGCTAGAACCGACAGGGTGCACTATGGCTACACCTTC. Translated, it gives CSARTDRVHYGYTF.

This clonotype was counted many times. The chain couples TRBV29-1 to TRBJ1-5; D not certain. Trimming left V 4 bases short and J 2 bases short, with 6 bases between. Looked up from germline, CDR1 is SQVTM and CDR2 is ANQGSEA. CDR3 length: 12 residues. DNA for the CDR3: TGCAGCGTTGCCGGGGGCAATCAGCCCCAGCATTTT. The encoded protein is CSVAGGNQPQHF.

The V gene is TRBV29-1, the J gene TRBJ2-1; 11 positions match TRBD2. Looked up from germline, CDR1 is SQVTM and CDR2 is ANQGSEA. The ends lost 8 bases at V and 9 bases at J; junction bases unmatched: 15. CDR3 length equals 15 residues. The CDR3 here is CSIWGLAVTGGEQFF. For the CDR3, the DNA is TGCAGCATATGGGGACTAGCGGTTACCGGGGGTGAGCAGTTCTTC.

This clonotype was counted at least ten times. The chain joins TRBV14 to TRBJ2-3; perhaps TRBD1 as D (5 bases). CDR3 length: 14 residues. Germline CDR1 and CDR2: SGHDN and FVKESK. V lost 1 base to trimming and J lost 7 bases, with 12 bases between them. The CDR3 sequence is CASSQVPGRNTQYF. CDR3 DNA sequence: TGTGCCAGCAGCCAAGTTCCAGGGCGGAATACGCAGTATTTT.

This clonotype was detected ten times or more. V and J are TRBV11-2 and TRBJ2-1, with 9 bases identical to TRBD2. The CDR3 has 16 residues. The V gene end was trimmed by 1 base and the J gene end by 8 bases; junction bases not matched to a gene: 9. The germline CDR1 and CDR2 sequences are SGHAT and FQNNGV. CDR3 amino acids: CASSLVGAGGHDEQFF. The CDR3, as DNA: TGTGCCAGCAGCTTAGTAGGCGCGGGGGGGCACGATGAGCAGTTCTTC.

This clonotype was detected ten times or more. The rearrangement links TRBV5-4 to TRBJ1-1; tentative D call: TRBD1 (6 bases). CDR1 is SGHNT, CDR2 YYREEE, per germline (reference sequence). Trimming pared 4 bases from V and 6 bases from J, leaving 10 bases between. The CDR3 covers 12 residues. The CDR3 DNA reads TGTGCCAGCAGCCCTTGGACAGCTGAAGCTTTCTTT. It codes for CASSPWTAEAFF. The whole variable domain, filled in from reference TRBV5-4 and TRBJ1-1, reads ETGVTQSPTHLIKTRGQQVTLRCSSQSGHNTVSWYQQALGQGPQFIFQYYREEENGRGNFPPRFSGLQFPNYSSELNVNALELDDSALYLCASSPWTAEAFFGQGTRLTVV.

In its sample, this clonotype was seen a few times. This chain uses TRBV7-9 with TRBJ1-5; D is undetermined. Germline V lookup: CDR1 SEHNR, CDR2 FQNEAQ (reference sequence). The CDR3 extends over 13 amino acids. V lost 5 bases, J lost 2 bases, and 7 bases lay in between. The CDR3 coding sequence is TGTGCCAGCAGCGTAGAGCGCAATCAGCCCCAGCATTTT. As protein: CASSVERNQPQHF.